The 23 T cell receptor beta chains given below trace back to one sample, sequenced in a study of molecular identifiers for immune sequencing clone quantification (dated by TCRdb to the late 2010s). Library preparation employed PCR. The sample was run on an Illumina HiSeq 4000. TCRdb reran the public reads through fastp at Q25 and MiXCR, keeping productive beta chains. Each entry is one CDR3 protein sequence, shown with its most common DNA and genes. The sample data list about 640,000 distinct CDR3 sequences, and about 20% of these were observed just once. Around 0.9% of the sample is taken by the ten largest. Source material: naive CD8+ T cells from blood, with Jurkat cell RNA spiked in. Interpreted using the paper, the cell subset or site label stands for: FACS-sorted CD8+CD4-CCR7+CD45RA+ naive T cells. The source is a human donor in good health. Some libraries in this study had Jurkat cell RNA spiked in.

This clonotype came up many times. The genes are TRBV7-2 and TRBJ2-3; TRBD2 might be the D (6 bases). In germline, CDR1 is SGHTA, CDR2 FQGNSA. This CDR3 comprises 13 residues. V was clipped by 7 bases and J by 2 bases, with 10 bases between them. CDR3 sequence: CASTAGYTDTQYF. CDR3 sequence (DNA): TGTGCCAGCACCGCGGGGTACACAGATACGCAGTATTTT. Full variable domain (missing parts from reference TRBV7-2 and TRBJ2-3): GAGVSQSPSNKVTEKGKDVELRCDPISGHTALYWYRQSLGQGLEFLIYFQGNSAPDKSGLPSDRFSAERTGGSVSTLTIQRTQQEDSAVYLCASTAGYTDTQYFGPGTRLTVL.

In regard to this clonotype: A much larger clone differs by one base, so this may be a read error. This sequence joins TRBV7-9 and TRBJ2-1; no firm D call. This CDR3 is built from 13 residues. Looked up from germline, CDR1 is SEHNR and CDR2 is FQNEAQ (reference sequence). The CDR3 coding sequence is TGTGCCGGCAGTACCTGGACCTACAATGAGCAGTTCTTC. This encodes CAGSTWTYNEQFF. Variable domain in full (rest from reference TRBV7-9 and TRBJ2-1): DTGVSQNPRHKITKRGQNVTFRCDPISEHNRLYWYRQTLGQGPEFLTYFQNEAQLEKSRLLSDRFSAERPKGSFSTLEIQRTEQGDSAMYLCAGSTWTYNEQFFGPGTRLTVL.

This clonotype was found a few times. This may arise from a read error, as a much more abundant clone is one base away. The chain couples TRBV29-1 to TRBJ1-1; D is undetermined. CDR1 is SQVTM and CDR2 is ANQGSEA in the germline V gene. There are 14 residues in the CDR3. V shed 0 bases and J shed 7 bases, with 15 bases lying between them. The CDR3 DNA sequence: TGCAGCGTTGAAGAAGGCGGGAAAGTGGGTGAAGCTTTCTTT. Its protein product is CSVEEGGKVGEAFF.

With regard to this clonotype: Germline is not matched at one junction end, which may reflect a read error. The chain has TRBV30 and TRBJ2-3, with 7 bases that match TRBD1. This CDR3 spans 13 amino acids. Germline CDR1 reads GTSNPN; CDR2 reads SVGIG (reference sequence). The chain's CDR3 is CAWSKPGTDAQYF. For the CDR3, the DNA is TGTGCCTGGAGTAAACCAGGGACAGATGCGCAGTATTTT.

This clonotype was seen only a few times. An end of the junction does not agree with germline; a read error may underlie this. The CDR3 region has the DNA TGTGCCAGCAGCGGGGGTAGCGGCACCACAGATATGCAGTATTTT. It specifies CASSGGSGTTDMQYF. The chain couples TRBV5-4 to TRBJ2-3; possible D gene TRBD2, 6 bases. CDR3 size: 15 residues. CDR1 and CDR2 (germline): SGHNT, YYREEE (reference sequence).

V gene TRBV4-1 combines with J gene TRBJ1-1, with no clear D. Germline CDR1 and CDR2: MGHRA and YSYEKL. V shed 0 bases and J shed 4 bases, with 12 bases lying between them. This CDR3 contains 15 residues. The CDR3 DNA is TGCGCCAGCAGCCAAGAATTGCGGGTCGGCACTGAAGCTTTCTTT. This translates into CASSQELRVGTEAFF.

The chain is built from TRBV20-1 and TRBJ1-4; 7 bases are shared with TRBD1. CDR3 length: 13 amino acids. Germline V CDR1 and CDR2: DFQATT, SNEGSKA (reference sequence). V lost 3 bases, J lost 8 bases, and 6 bases stayed unmatched. The CDR3 here is CSASDRVEEKLFF. The CDR3 DNA follows: TGCAGTGCTAGTGACAGGGTGGAGGAAAAACTGTTTTTT.

The table lists this clonotype with many counts. The V and J genes are TRBV6-5 and TRBJ2-5, with a tentative D call TRBD2 (6 bases). Trimming pared 2 bases from V and 2 bases from J, leaving 12 bases between. The germline V gene has CDR1 MNHEY and CDR2 SVGAGI. The CDR3 totals 15 residues. The DNA for the CDR3 is TGTGCCAGCAGTTACGGTCTGGGGGGACAAGAGACCCAGTACTTC. Amino acid sequence: CASSYGLGGQETQYF.

Notes on this clonotype: A read error may be the cause here, since a much bigger clone is one base away. The chain links TRBV7-9 to TRBJ2-5; D might be TRBD1 or TRBD2, each matching 6 bases. The germline CDR1 and CDR2 sequences are SEHNR and FQNEAQ (reference sequence). CDR3 length: 14 amino acids. The CDR3 bases are TGTGCCAGCCGGGAAGGGGGAGTCCGGGAGACCCAGCACTTC. It translates to CASREGGVRETQHF.

About this clonotype: A read error may be the cause here, since a much bigger clone is one base away. The CDR3 nucleotides are TGTGCCAGCAGCCTACTCTGGGACAGCTCCACAGATGCGCAGTATTTT. Translated: CASSLLWDSSTDAQYF. The V and J genes are TRBV3-1 and TRBJ2-3; TRBD1 matches at 7 bases. Germline lookup yields CDR1 LGHDT and CDR2 YNNKEL (reference sequence). The CDR3 runs to 16 residues.

This clonotype was observed at least ten times. V and J are TRBV10-3 and TRBJ2-7; 7 bases match TRBD2. From germline, CDR1 is ENHRY and CDR2 SYGVKD. V shed 2 bases, J shed 4 bases, and the junction held 2 bases outside the gene matches. CDR3 size: 13 residues. This CDR3 reads CAISEHGGYEQYF. The CDR3 DNA is TGTGCCATCAGTGAGCACGGGGGGTACGAGCAGTACTTC.

Comment on this clonotype: A read error is possible here, since a much larger clone lies one base away. The rearrangement links TRBV7-9 to TRBJ2-2; D is uncertain. Germline V gene data show CDR1 as SEHNR and CDR2 as FQNEAQ (reference sequence). V lost 4 bases to trimming and J lost 2 bases, with 8 bases between them. The CDR3 sequence is 14 residues long. CDR3 amino acids: CASSSVINTGELFF. CDR3 sequence (DNA): TGTGCCAGCAGCTCGGTCATTAACACCGGGGAGCTGTTTTTT.

On this clonotype itself: A read error is possible here, since a much larger clone lies one base away. This sequence joins TRBV3-1 and TRBJ2-3, with TRBD2 as a possible D gene (5 bases). The V end lost 1 base, the J end lost 2 bases, and 13 bases lay between the germline ends. CDR1 LGHDT and CDR2 YNNKEL come from the germline V gene (reference sequence). The CDR3 extends over 16 amino acids. CDR3 protein: CASSQGLGGNTDTQYF. Written as DNA, the CDR3 is TGTGCCAGCAGCCAAGGGCTAGGAGGTAACACAGATACGCAGTATTTT.

This clonotype was recorded many times. The chain recombines TRBV7-9 with TRBJ2-1; no clear D. The germline gives CDR1 SEHNR, CDR2 FQNEAQ (reference sequence). CDR3 size: 13 residues. V was shortened by 2 bases and J by 9 bases, with 11 bases between the two germline ends. The DNA of the CDR3 is TGTGCCAGCAGCTTACCTTCTCGAGGTGAGCAGTTCTTC. Translating gives CASSLPSRGEQFF.

In this sample, this clonotype turned up many times. The CDR3 DNA is TGTGCCAGCAGCACCGGACGGAGCTACGAGCAGTACTTC. It specifies CASSTGRSYEQYF. The chain is built from TRBV7-6 and TRBJ2-7, with D unresolved. Trimming stripped 5 bases from V and 3 bases from J, with 11 bases between. The CDR3 has 13 amino acids. Germline V gene data show CDR1 as SGHVS and CDR2 as FNYEAQ.

Many counts were recorded for this clonotype. The chain joins TRBV12-3 or TRBV12-4 to TRBJ2-5, with D perhaps matching TRBD1 or TRBD2 (5 bases each). This CDR3 comprises 15 residues. Trimming shortened V by 4 bases and J by 10 bases, and 22 bases separated the two germline ends. The CDR3, as DNA: TGTGCCAGCAGTTCACCCGGGGCCGCTCGGAGGAGCCAGTACTTC. This encodes CASSSPGAARRSQYF.

This clonotype was seen many times. The rearrangement uses TRBV5-4 and TRBJ2-2; D ambiguous. Trimming removed 1 base from V and 2 bases from J, with 9 bases in between. Germline-derived CDR1 and CDR2 are SGHNT and YYREEE (reference sequence). This CDR3 region has 15 residues. CDR3 coding DNA: TGTGCCAGCAGCTTGTGGGTAGGCAACACCGGGGAGCTGTTTTTT. This sequence encodes CASSLWVGNTGELFF.

With respect to this clonotype: A much more abundant neighbour one base away suggests this may be a read error. No conserved phenylalanine or tryptophan ends this CDR3, so it is likely a read error. V usage is TRBV6-5 and J usage is TRBJ2-5; 8 nucleotides align to TRBD2. Germline CDR1 reads MNHEY; CDR2 reads SVGAGI. This CDR3 contains 16 residues. The junction had 8 bases not matched to a gene; V was cut back by 0 bases and J by 5 bases. CDR3 loop: CASSYSSLAGLETQYS. CDR3 bases: TGTGCCAGCAGTTACTCGTCTCTAGCGGGCCTGGAGACCCAGTACTCC.

Concerning this clonotype: A junction boundary mismatches the germline segment, possibly from a read error. The chain carries TRBV13 and TRBJ1-2, with D perhaps matching TRBD1 (6 bases). The CDR3 consists of 16 residues. Germline V gene data show CDR1 as PRHDT and CDR2 as FYEKMQ (reference sequence). The CDR3 sequence is CASSPFLGGTDYGYAF. As DNA, the CDR3 is TGTGCCAGCAGCCCCTTCTTGGGGGGCACAGACTATGGCTACGCCTTC.

This clonotype was counted between two and nine times. V is TRBV7-9 and J is TRBJ2-1; no firm D call. V was pared by 5 bases and J by 8 bases, with 7 bases between. Germline loops: CDR1 SEHNR, CDR2 FQNEAQ (reference sequence). There are 11 residues in the CDR3. The CDR3 sequence: CASSGRDEQFF. DNA of the CDR3: TGTGCCAGCAGCGGAAGGGATGAGCAGTTCTTC. The variable domain in full, with the rest retrieved from reference TRBV7-9 and TRBJ2-1, is DTGVSQNPRHKITKRGQNVTFRCDPISEHNRLYWYRQTLGQGPEFLTYFQNEAQLEKSRLLSDRFSAERPKGSFSTLEIQRTEQGDSAMYLCASSGRDEQFFGPGTRLTVL.

This clonotype has just a few counts. The chain uses TRBV19 and TRBJ2-3; 11 bases are shared with TRBD2. The length of the CDR3 is 16 residues. Germline V gene data show CDR1 as LNHDA and CDR2 as SQIVND (reference sequence). V gave up 6 bases and J gave up 1 base; unmatched junction bases: 6. In DNA, the CDR3 is TGTGCCAGTAGCCTGGGGGGACTAGCGGGCACAGATACGCAGTATTTT. Translation: CASSLGGLAGTDTQYF.

This clonotype was seen a few times. The J gene is TRBJ1-5, the V gene TRBV7-8; D unclear. This CDR3 contains 13 residues. V was clipped by 5 bases and J by 5 bases, with 10 bases between them. The germline gives CDR1 SGHVS, CDR2 FQNEAQ. The CDR3, as DNA: TGTGCCAGCAGCGCGATTCGGGATCAGCCCCAGCATTTT. It translates to CASSAIRDQPQHF.

This clonotype has a count of ten or more. V gene TRBV6-2 or TRBV6-3 combines with J gene TRBJ2-7, with D possibly called TRBD1 or TRBD2 (5 bases each). The V end lost 6 bases, the J end lost 2 bases, and 14 bases lay between the germline ends. Germline values: CDR1 MNHEY, CDR2 SVGEGT. CDR3 size: 14 residues. CDR3 sequence: CASRPGTRAYEQYF. CDR3 DNA: TGTGCCAGCAGGCCCGGGACGCGAGCCTACGAGCAGTACTTC.